These T cell receptor beta chains were read from a single sample in a study of T cell responses to AZD1222 COVID-19 vaccine. Method: immunoSEQ multiplex PCR; TCRdb's copy keeps in-frame clones and lacks some. The table lists 150,000 or so clones, roughly nine tenths of them singletons. The sequenced sample was peripheral blood, obtained on day 0 of AZD1222 vaccination. All receptors derive from an adult in good health. Each CDR3 is given with its conserved first and last residue. The order of the fields is V gene, D gene, J gene, CDR3 protein, CDR3 DNA. The D gene is left open where the match is weak.

V: TRBV2
D: -
J: TRBJ2-6
CDR3: CASSVNSGANVLTF
DNA: TGTGCCAGCAGTGTGAACTCTGGGGCCAACGTCCTGACTTTC

V: TRBV18
D: -
J: TRBJ2-5
CDR3: CASSPPGQPQETQYF
DNA: TGTGCCAGCTCACCACCGGGACAACCCCAAGAGACCCAGTACTTC

V: TRBV6-5
D: -
J: TRBJ1-3
CDR3: CASSKTVRSGNTIYF
DNA: TGTGCCAGCAGCAAAACAGTACGCTCTGGAAACACCATATATTTT

V: TRBV28
D: TRBD2
J: TRBJ2-1
CDR3: CASRGSGRSYNEQFF
DNA: TGTGCCAGCAGGGGGAGCGGGAGAAGCTACAATGAGCAGTTCTTC

V: TRBV7-2
D: -
J: TRBJ1-6
CDR3: CASSLVGIISSYNSPLHF
DNA: TGTGCCAGCAGCTTAGTCGGTATCATAAGCTCCTATAATTCACCCCTCCACTTT

V: TRBV7-8
D: TRBD1
J: TRBJ2-2
CDR3: CASRFTPGQGVSGELFF
DNA: TGTGCCAGCAGATTCACACCGGGACAGGGGGTATCGGGGGAGCTGTTTTTT

V: TRBV5-5
D: -
J: TRBJ2-7
CDR3: CASSLAAGGPQGEQYF
DNA: TGTGCCAGCAGCTTGGCGGCAGGGGGGCCCCAGGGAGAGCAGTACTTC

V: TRBV5-1
D: -
J: TRBJ1-1
CDR3: CASSARGEWNTEAFF
DNA: TGCGCCAGCAGCGCAAGGGGGGAATGGAACACTGAAGCTTTCTTT

V: TRBV5-1
D: -
J: TRBJ1-6
CDR3: CASSAVGGNSPLHF
DNA: TGCGCCAGCAGTGCCGTAGGGGGGAATTCACCCCTCCACTTT

V: TRBV11-2
D: -
J: TRBJ2-1
CDR3: CASSFRGSYNEQFF
DNA: TGTGCCAGCAGCTTTAGGGGCTCCTACAATGAGCAGTTCTTC

V: TRBV27
D: -
J: TRBJ2-7
CDR3: CASSLGGEQYF
DNA: TGTGCCAGCAGTTTAGGGGGAGAGCAGTACTTC

V: TRBV9
D: TRBD1
J: TRBJ1-2
CDR3: CASSGPDRGVYGYTF
DNA: TGTGCCAGCAGCGGTCCTGACAGGGGGGTCTATGGCTACACCTTC